The next 29 T cell receptor beta chains were all read from a single sample in a study of T cell responses to AZD1222 COVID-19 vaccine (dated by TCRdb to the early 2020s). Receptor libraries were prepared by the immunoSEQ multiplex PCR assay. The clones in this table, taken by TCRdb from immuneACCESS, are in-frame only. Not every clone is retained; where verified, under half of the shortfall comes from an unresolved V gene, and the cause of the rest is unknown. Within this sample are some 130,000 clones, with about nine tenths of them counted one time only. The top ten clones comprise more than 20% of the sample. According to the study, the label for this sample's time point signals: baseline before first vaccination. This specimen was peripheral blood, taken on day 0 of AZD1222 vaccination. These receptors all come from an adult in good health.

This chain uses TRBV7-2 with TRBJ2-5, with TRBD2 identical over 8 bases. Germline CDR1 reads SGHTA; CDR2 reads FQGNSA. This CDR3 is built from 15 residues. V lost 4 bases to trimming and J lost 3 bases; unmatched junction nucleotides: 7. The CDR3 protein is CASSSPARGEETQYF. CDR3 DNA sequence: TGTGCCAGCAGCTCACCAGCGCGGGGGGAAGAGACCCAGTACTTC.

J is TRBJ2-1 and V is TRBV10-1; tentatively, D is TRBD2 (6 bases). The germline V gene encodes CDR1 WNHNN and CDR2 SYGVQD (reference sequence). This CDR3 has 15 residues. V was pared by 4 bases and J by 5 bases, with 15 bases between. The CDR3 loop reads CASSAAPGGNNEQFF. The CDR3 DNA reads TGCGCCAGCAGTGCCGCCCCCGGAGGGAACAATGAGCAGTTCTTC.

J is TRBJ2-7 and V is TRBV6-5; 10 nucleotides agree with TRBD1. Germline CDR1 MNHEY, CDR2 SVGAGI. V shed 10 bases and J 7 bases; nucleotides not matched to a gene: 4. CDR3 length: 11 amino acids. The DNA for the CDR3 is TGTGCCACGGGGACAGGGGATGAGCAGTACTTC. Translated: CATGTGDEQYF.

Concerning this clone itself: A read error may produce the germline difference seen at one junction end. The CDR3 loop reads CASNVGEDTQYF. In DNA form, the CDR3 reads TGTGCCAGCAACGTAGGGGAAGATACGCAGTATTTT. The J gene is TRBJ2-3, the V gene TRBV9; D is perhaps TRBD1 (5 bases). Germline-derived CDR1 and CDR2 are SGDLS and YYNGEE. The length of the CDR3 is 12 residues.

The V gene is TRBV4-3, the J gene TRBJ2-5; D assignment may be TRBD1 or TRBD2 (5 bases each). Deletions cut 1 base from V and 6 bases from J, with 12 bases between. Germline V gene lookup returns CDR1 LGHNA and CDR2 YSLEER. This CDR3 has 14 residues. The CDR3 bases are TGCGCCAGCAGCCAAGTCCAGGGCGGGCAGACCCAGTACTTC. Translating gives CASSQVQGGQTQYF.

This chain connects TRBV7-2 to TRBJ2-5; the match to TRBD2 covers 8 bases. Per the germline V gene, CDR1 is SGHTA and CDR2 is FQGNSA. J gave up 4 bases and V 0 bases, and 4 bases lay outside the gene matches. The CDR3 runs 15 residues. CDR3 residues: CASSLAGGERETQYF. The CDR3 coding sequence is TGTGCCAGCAGCTTAGCCGGGGGGGAGAGAGAGACCCAGTACTTC.

The rearrangement uses TRBV6-5 and TRBJ1-2; TRBD1 matches at 8 bases. Germline V gives CDR1 MNHEY, CDR2 SVGAGI. This CDR3 is built from 16 residues. V gave up 0 bases and J gave up 3 bases; unmatched junction bases: 6. CDR3 amino acids: CASSYSRAGGYYGYTF. CDR3 sequence (DNA): TGTGCCAGCAGTTACTCCCGCGCAGGGGGCTACTATGGCTACACCTTC.

V usage is TRBV19 and J usage is TRBJ2-2; D gene uncertain. Trimming left V 5 bases short and J 0 bases short, with 7 bases between. This CDR3 comprises 14 residues. Germline V gene lookup returns CDR1 LNHDA and CDR2 SQIVND (reference sequence). The CDR3: CASSLVTNTGELFF. The DNA of the CDR3 is TGTGCCAGTAGTCTGGTCACGAACACCGGGGAGCTGTTTTTT.

This rearrangement joins TRBV29-1 to TRBJ1-2; 8 bases fit TRBD1. Germline values: CDR1 SQVTM, CDR2 ANQGSEA. This CDR3 comprises 13 residues. Trimming at V came to 8 bases and at J to 7 bases, leaving 12 bases not matched to a gene. This CDR3 is CSIPGQALGGYTF. CDR3 sequence (DNA): TGCAGCATCCCGGGACAGGCTCTTGGTGGCTACACCTTC.

The chain recombines TRBV19 with TRBJ2-7; 8 bases align to TRBD1. CDR3 length: 15 amino acids. Germline assignment: CDR1 LNHDA and CDR2 SQIVND (reference sequence). V shed 1 base and J 1 base; nucleotides not matched to a gene: 3. The CDR3 loop reads CASSIVQGGSYEQYF. CDR3 nucleotide sequence: TGTGCCAGTAGTATAGTACAGGGGGGATCCTACGAGCAGTACTTC.

The chain recombines TRBV5-6 with TRBJ2-3, with TRBD2 matching over 11 bases. Germline CDR1 reads SGHDT; CDR2 reads YYEEEE. This CDR3 comprises 15 residues. Trimming removed 2 bases from V and 4 bases from J; junction bases left unmatched: 3. CDR3 in amino acids: CASSLIAGGSDTQYF. The CDR3 region has the DNA TGTGCCAGCAGCTTAATAGCGGGGGGGTCAGATACGCAGTATTTT. Supplemented by reference TRBV5-6 and TRBJ2-3, the full variable domain reads DAGVTQSPTHLIKTRGQQVTLRCSPKSGHDTVSWYQQALGQGPQFIFQYYEEEERQRGNFPDRFSGHQFPNYSSELNVNALLLGDSALYLCASSLIAGGSDTQYFGPGTRLTVL.

This clone was recorded only once. The CDR3 sequence: CASSLGVGGTWNTGELFF. Here the CDR3 DNA reads TGTGCCAGCAGCTTAGGCGTTGGGGGGACTTGGAACACCGGGGAGCTGTTTTTT. V is TRBV7-6 and J is TRBJ2-2; D is perhaps TRBD2 (6 bases). CDR1 is SGHVS and CDR2 is FNYEAQ in the germline V gene. The CDR3 is 18 residues long. Trimming pared 1 base from V and 1 base from J, leaving 16 bases between.

In regard to this clone: Other DNA sequences in this sample translate to the same CDR3. The chain uses TRBV6-5 and TRBJ1-2; TRBD1 is a possible D gene (6 bases). The length of the CDR3 is 15 residues. CDR1 is MNHEY, CDR2 SVGAGI, per germline. V was trimmed by 0 bases and J by 2 bases, leaving 10 bases between them. CDR3 sequence: CASSYSGQGNYGYTF. The CDR3 DNA is TGTGCCAGCAGTTACTCTGGGCAGGGGAACTATGGCTACACCTTC.

The chain couples TRBV7-9 to TRBJ1-5; 8 bases line up with TRBD1. The trim removed 5 bases at V and 5 bases at J, leaving 11 bases unmatched. The CDR3 loop spans 16 amino acids. CDR1 and CDR2 from the germline V gene are SEHNR and FQNEAQ (reference sequence). CDR3 sequence reads: CASSALPGTGDQPQHF. CDR3 DNA sequence: TGTGCCAGCAGCGCCCTTCCAGGGACAGGAGATCAGCCCCAGCATTTT.

V and J are TRBV29-1 and TRBJ1-1, with 7 bases fitting TRBD1. V lost 3 bases and J lost 10; bases outside the gene matches: 5. The length of the CDR3 is 11 residues. Germline-derived CDR1 and CDR2 are SQVTM and ANQGSEA. This CDR3 reads CSVETGRRAFF. The CDR3 nucleotides read TGCAGCGTTGAGACAGGGAGAAGAGCTTTCTTT.

This clone was counted a single time. V usage is TRBV24-1 and J usage is TRBJ2-1; TRBD2 aligns across 16 bases. The CDR3 runs to 20 residues. Germline V lookup: CDR1 KGHDR, CDR2 SFDVKD. J lost 1 base, V lost 6 bases, and 11 bases had no gene match. CDR3 region: CATSTKPGLAGGVSYNEQFF. CDR3 sequence (DNA): TGTGCCACCAGTACTAAACCGGGACTAGCGGGGGGGGTGTCCTACAATGAGCAGTTCTTC.

The J gene is TRBJ1-4, the V gene TRBV19; 7 positions agree with TRBD1. Germline trimming cut 7 bases from V and 2 bases from J; bases unmatched to any gene: 7. This CDR3 spans 15 amino acids. Germline CDR1 and CDR2: LNHDA and SQIVND (reference sequence). This chain's CDR3 is CASNTDRATNEKLFF. The CDR3 DNA follows: TGTGCCAGTAATACTGACAGGGCGACTAATGAAAAACTGTTTTTT.

The CDR3 DNA reads as TGTGCCAGCAGCTTTGGATTTTACACTGAAGCTTTCTTT. It specifies CASSFGFYTEAFF. The chain recombines TRBV7-9 with TRBJ1-1; D is uncertain. Germline V gene data show CDR1 as SEHNR and CDR2 as FQNEAQ (reference sequence). The CDR3 consists of 13 residues. Trimming took off 3 bases at V and 3 bases at J, with 8 bases between the two ends.

This sequence joins TRBV2 and TRBJ2-1, with 12 bases lining up with TRBD2. The CDR3 consists of 15 residues. Trimming at V came to 6 bases and at J to 7 bases, leaving 7 bases not matched to a gene. Germline CDR1 reads SNHLY; CDR2 reads FYNNEI. The DNA for the CDR3 is TGTGCCAGCAGACAGACTAGCGGGGGAAAAAATGAGCAGTTCTTC. It specifies CASRQTSGGKNEQFF.

Written as DNA, the CDR3 is TGTGCCAGCAGCTTGGGGGCCTCAGGGCATCAGCCCCAGCATTTT. It encodes CASSLGASGHQPQHF. The genes are TRBV5-4 and TRBJ1-5; the D gene is possibly TRBD1 (5 bases). The CDR3 is 15 amino acids. Trimming took off 0 bases at V and 5 bases at J, with 12 bases between the two ends. Germline CDR1 and CDR2: SGHNT and YYREEE (reference sequence).

This chain joins TRBV6-5 and TRBJ1-6; D is ambiguous. V shed 6 bases and J shed 10 bases, with 16 bases lying between them. Per germline, CDR1 MNHEY and CDR2 SVGAGI. The CDR3 runs to 14 residues. The CDR3 protein is CASSLIALNSPLHF. The DNA for the CDR3 is TGTGCCAGCAGCCTAATAGCCCTCAACTCACCCCTCCACTTT.

This chain links TRBV6-2 or TRBV6-3 with TRBJ1-5; a weak D match, TRBD1 (5 bases). The CDR3 runs 14 residues. Germline V gene data show CDR1 as MNHEY and CDR2 as SVGEGT. Trimming stripped 5 bases from V and 0 bases from J, with 8 bases between. CDR3 protein: CASSRGYSNQPQHF. CDR3 DNA: TGTGCCAGCAGTCGGGGGTATAGCAATCAGCCCCAGCATTTT.

The chain recombines TRBV18 with TRBJ1-5; D perhaps matches TRBD1 (6 bases). With 8 bases removed from V and 1 base from J, the gap between germline ends came to 15 bases. The length of the CDR3 is 15 residues. Germline V gene data show CDR1 as KGHSH and CDR2 as LQKENI. CDR3 amino acids: CASKGGGASNQPQHF. The CDR3 coding sequence is TGTGCCAGCAAGGGCGGGGGGGCGAGCAATCAGCCCCAGCATTTT.

The sample holds a few counts of this clone. V usage is TRBV11-2 and J usage is TRBJ1-1; D remains unclear. Germline V gene data show CDR1 as SGHAT and CDR2 as FQNNGV. The CDR3 is 13 amino acids. With 1 base removed from V and 4 bases from J, the gap between germline ends came to 7 bases. The CDR3 sequence is CASSLVSRTEAFF. Here the CDR3 DNA reads TGTGCCAGCAGCTTAGTCTCCCGCACTGAAGCTTTCTTT.

The gene calls are TRBV27 and TRBJ2-7; no firm D call. The length of the CDR3 is 13 residues. V gave up 2 bases and J gave up 9 bases, with 14 bases separating them. From germline, CDR1 is MNHEY and CDR2 SMNVEV (reference sequence). This chain's CDR3 is CASSLSLGDLQYF. The CDR3 DNA sequence: TGTGCCAGCAGTTTAAGCCTGGGTGACCTGCAGTACTTC.

This clone turned up a few times. The rearrangement links TRBV4-1 to TRBJ2-3; D is perhaps TRBD1 (6 bases). The V gene's germline CDR1 is MGHRA and CDR2 YSYEKL. Trimming stripped 0 bases from V and 1 base from J, with 14 bases between. The length of the CDR3 is 17 residues. CDR3 region: CASSQDMSPGGTDTQYF. The CDR3, as DNA: TGCGCCAGCAGCCAAGATATGTCCCCAGGGGGCACAGATACGCAGTATTTT.

This chain connects TRBV27 to TRBJ2-1, with 7 bases identical to TRBD2. V dropped 3 bases and J dropped 5; count of bases not matched to a gene: 7. There are 15 residues in the CDR3. Germline assignment: CDR1 MNHEY and CDR2 SMNVEV (reference sequence). CDR3 residues: CASSLPGTMNNEQFF. CDR3 bases: TGTGCCAGCAGTTTGCCCGGGACTATGAACAATGAGCAGTTCTTC.

V usage is TRBV28 and J usage is TRBJ1-2; D is undetermined. The CDR3 covers 13 residues. CDR1 is MDHEN and CDR2 is SYDVKM in the germline V gene. Deletions cut 8 bases from V and 1 base from J, with 11 bases between. Here the CDR3 DNA reads TGTGCCAGCGCGATCACCCTTAACTATGGCTACACCTTC. Its protein product is CASAITLNYGYTF.

A remark on this clone: This sample also contains other DNA sequences that code for the same CDR3. The chain employs TRBV4-3 and TRBJ1-4; perhaps TRBD1 as D (5 bases). Trimming cost V 1 base and J 0 bases, with 9 bases left between them. There are 16 residues in the CDR3. Looked up from germline, CDR1 is LGHNA and CDR2 is YSLEER. The CDR3 DNA reads TGCGCCAGCAGCCAAGCGCGGGGCACAACTAATGAAAAACTGTTTTTT. Protein sequence: CASSQARGTTNEKLFF.